Presented here are 12 T cell receptor beta chains from one specimen sequenced in a study of shared clonotypes between healthy human individuals. Assay: immunoSEQ multiplex PCR; the TCRdb copy retains only in-frame clones and omits some. The sample lists 1.5 million to 2.5 million clones, about 94% occurring once. Terminally differentiated effector memory CD45RA+ cells were excluded from the naive CD8 cells, which were CD45RO-negative and positively selected for CCR7. The sequencing sample was made of naive CD8+ T cells sorted from blood. The source of these receptors is a man between 18 and 35 years old in good health.

This clone was recorded only once. The chain carries TRBV7-3 and TRBJ2-3, with 9 nucleotides matching TRBD1. The V gene's germline CDR1 is SGHTA and CDR2 FQGTGA. The V segment lost 2 bases and the J segment 4 bases; nucleotides outside the gene matches: 4. The CDR3 has 15 amino acids. CDR3: CASSLQGQGADTQYF. The CDR3 DNA sequence: TGTGCCAGCAGCTTACAGGGACAGGGTGCAGATACGCAGTATTTT.

To note about this clone: The same CDR3 arises from other DNA sequences in this sample as well. The V gene is TRBV6-6, the J gene TRBJ1-1, with TRBD1 identical over 7 bases. The germline V gene has CDR1 MNHNY and CDR2 SVGAGI (reference sequence). The CDR3 is 13 residues long. J lost 3 bases, V lost 6 bases, and 4 bases had no gene match. DNA for the CDR3: TGTGCCAGCAGGTGGACAGGCGACACTGAAGCTTTCTTT. Translated: CASRWTGDTEAFF.

The chain has TRBV7-9 and TRBJ2-7; 13 positions agree with TRBD2. CDR1 and CDR2 (germline): SEHNR, FQNEAQ (reference sequence). The CDR3 sequence is 16 residues long. V gave up 4 bases and J gave up 1 base; unmatched junction bases: 4. The CDR3: CASSSWTSGSSYEQYF. The CDR3 coding sequence is TGTGCCAGCAGCTCCTGGACTAGCGGGAGTTCCTACGAGCAGTACTTC.

This chain connects TRBV4-2 to TRBJ2-7; D tentatively fits TRBD1 or TRBD2 (5 bases each). Germline V gene data show CDR1 as LGHNA and CDR2 as YNFKEQ. This CDR3 spans 14 amino acids. V dropped 4 bases and J dropped 0 bases, with 10 bases sitting between them. The CDR3 bases are TGTGCCAGCAGCCCCGGTGGGACCTCCTACGAGCAGTACTTC. The encoded protein is CASSPGGTSYEQYF.

This rearrangement joins TRBV19 to TRBJ2-7, with unresolved D. The CDR3 is made up of 13 amino acids. Trimming stripped 5 bases from V and 3 bases from J, with 11 bases between. Looked up from germline, CDR1 is LNHDA and CDR2 is SQIVND (reference sequence). The DNA for the CDR3 is TGTGCCAGTAGTGTGAATACAGACTACGAGCAGTACTTC. It yields the protein CASSVNTDYEQYF.

The V and J genes are TRBV5-1 and TRBJ2-3, with 9 bases that match TRBD1. The CDR3 spans 15 residues. Trimming took 1 base from V and 5 from J; bases not matched to a gene: 5. The V gene's germline CDR1 is SGHRS and CDR2 YFSETQ. The CDR3 region is CASSLPQGARDTQYF. The CDR3 nucleotides read TGCGCCAGCAGCTTGCCACAGGGGGCAAGAGATACGCAGTATTTT.

V usage is TRBV18 and J usage is TRBJ2-2; D may be TRBD1 or TRBD2 (5 bases each). CDR3 size: 13 residues. The germline gives CDR1 KGHSH, CDR2 LQKENI. V dropped 2 bases and J dropped 6 bases, with 7 bases sitting between them. CDR3 sequence: CASSPEGPGELFF. In nucleotides, the CDR3 is TGTGCCAGCTCACCAGAGGGGCCCGGGGAGCTGTTTTTT.

The CDR3 reads CSVGGSRGGTEAFF. The CDR3 DNA reads TGCAGCGTTGGGGGTAGCAGGGGAGGAACTGAAGCTTTCTTT. V gene TRBV29-1 combines with J gene TRBJ1-1; D is perhaps TRBD1 (6 bases). CDR1 SQVTM and CDR2 ANQGSEA come from the germline V gene. This CDR3 has 14 residues. V shed 4 bases and J shed 5 bases, with 17 bases lying between them.

This chain uses TRBV4-1 with TRBJ2-5; 9 nucleotides agree with TRBD2. CDR3 length equals 16 residues. J was trimmed by 1 base and V by 5 bases; bases with no gene match: 8. CDR1 and CDR2 from the germline V gene are MGHRA and YSYEKL. CDR3 protein: CASSSRLAGSQETQYF. CDR3 nucleotide sequence: TGCGCCAGCAGCTCCCGGCTAGCGGGATCCCAAGAGACCCAGTACTTC.

The chain uses TRBV28 and TRBJ2-7; TRBD1 agrees at 9 bases. The CDR3 totals 13 residues. With V trimmed by 7 bases and J by 2 bases, 3 bases remained unmatched. Germline-derived CDR1 and CDR2 are MDHEN and SYDVKM. This chain's CDR3 is CASTRDRAYEQYF. The CDR3 region has the DNA TGTGCCAGCACTCGGGACAGGGCCTACGAGCAGTACTTC.

The chain carries TRBV27 and TRBJ2-3; TRBD2 agrees at 10 bases. CDR1 MNHEY and CDR2 SMNVEV come from the germline V gene (reference sequence). This CDR3 has 15 residues. The trim removed 8 bases at V and 7 bases at J, leaving 12 bases unmatched. The CDR3 DNA follows: TGTGCCAGCTCCCCGGGGGCTAGCGGGAGTAATACGCAGTATTTT. This encodes CASSPGASGSNTQYF.

J is TRBJ2-7 and V is TRBV9; the D is unclear. The germline gives CDR1 SGDLS, CDR2 YYNGEE. V lost 0 bases and J lost 0, with 13 bases in between. The CDR3 loop spans 16 amino acids. CDR3 sequence (DNA): TGTGCCAGCAGCGTAGTCCTCCTGGAGCGCTCCTACGAGCAGTACTTC. It codes for CASSVVLLERSYEQYF.